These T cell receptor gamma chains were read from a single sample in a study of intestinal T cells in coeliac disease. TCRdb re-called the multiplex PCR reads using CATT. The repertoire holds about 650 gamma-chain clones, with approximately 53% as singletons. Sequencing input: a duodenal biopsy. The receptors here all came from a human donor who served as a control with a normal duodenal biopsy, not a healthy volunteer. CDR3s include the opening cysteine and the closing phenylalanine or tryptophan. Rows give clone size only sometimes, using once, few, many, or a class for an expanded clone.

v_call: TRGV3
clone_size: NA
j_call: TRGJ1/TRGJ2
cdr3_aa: CAPGTFYYKKLF
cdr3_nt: TGTGCACCTGGGACCTTTTATTATAAGAAACTCTTT

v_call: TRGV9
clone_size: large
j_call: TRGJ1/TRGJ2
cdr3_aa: CALWEVYYKKLF
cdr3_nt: TGTGCCTTGTGGGAGGTTTATTATAAGAAACTCTTT

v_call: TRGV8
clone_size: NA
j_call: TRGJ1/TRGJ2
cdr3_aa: CATWGRGDKKLF
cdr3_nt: TGTGCCACCTGGGGACGGGGGGATAAGAAACTCTTT

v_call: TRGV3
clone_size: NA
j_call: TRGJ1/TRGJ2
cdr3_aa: CATWTGEKLF
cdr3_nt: TGTGCCACCTGGACAGGCGAGAAACTCTTT

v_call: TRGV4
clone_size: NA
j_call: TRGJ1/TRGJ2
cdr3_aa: CATWGYKKLF
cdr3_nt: TGTGCCACCTGGGGGTATAAGAAACTCTTT

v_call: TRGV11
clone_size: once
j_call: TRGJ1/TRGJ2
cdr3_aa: CAWLDPHKKLF
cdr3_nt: TGTGCCTGGCTGGATCCCCATAAGAAACTCTTT

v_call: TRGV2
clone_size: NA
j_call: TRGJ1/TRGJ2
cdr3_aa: CATWDGPYMKKLF
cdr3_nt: TGTGCCACCTGGGACGGCCCTTACATGAAGAAACTCTTT

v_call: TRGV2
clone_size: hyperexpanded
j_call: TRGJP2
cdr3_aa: CATWEGGSSWIKTF
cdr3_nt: TGTGCCACCTGGGAGGGGGGTTCTAGTTGGATCAAGACGTTT

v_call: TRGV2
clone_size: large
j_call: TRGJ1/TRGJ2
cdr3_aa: CATWDGRGYYKKLF
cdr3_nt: TGTGCCACCTGGGACGGGCGAGGCTATTATAAGAAACTCTTT

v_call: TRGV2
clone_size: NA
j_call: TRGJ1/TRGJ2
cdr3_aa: CALPGTGEIIKKLF
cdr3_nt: TGCGCCCTACCTGGGACGGGCGAGATTATAAAGAAACTCTTT

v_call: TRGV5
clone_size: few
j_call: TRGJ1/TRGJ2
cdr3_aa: CATWDRRPPLKKKLF
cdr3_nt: TGTGCCACCTGGGACAGGCGCCCCCCCCTTAAAAAGAAACTCTTT

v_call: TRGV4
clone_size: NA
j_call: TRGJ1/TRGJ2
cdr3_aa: CATWEDQYYKKLF
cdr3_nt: TGTGCGACCTGGGAGGACCAATATTATAAGAAACTCTTT

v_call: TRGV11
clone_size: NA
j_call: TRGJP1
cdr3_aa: CACWIRHHHLVWFKIF
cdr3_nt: TGTGCCTGCTGGATTAGGCACCACCACTTGGTTTGGTTCAAGATATTT

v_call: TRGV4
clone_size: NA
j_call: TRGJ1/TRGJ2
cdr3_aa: CATWEGEGKGKKLF
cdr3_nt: TGTGCCACCTGGGAGGGCGAGGGAAAAGGTAAGAAACTCTTT

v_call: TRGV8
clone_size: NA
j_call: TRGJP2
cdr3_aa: CATWIGLEGSDWIKTF
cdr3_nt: TGTGCCACCTGGATAGGCCTGGAGGGTAGTGATTGGATCAAGACGTTC

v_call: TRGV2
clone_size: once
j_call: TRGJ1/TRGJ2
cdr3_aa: CADLGRAHWKKLF
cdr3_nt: TGTGCCGACCTGGGACGGGCTCATTGGAAGAAACTCTTT

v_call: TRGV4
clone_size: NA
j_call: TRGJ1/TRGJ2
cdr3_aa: CATWDILIANYYKKLF
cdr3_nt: TGTGCCACCTGGGATATTTTGATCGCCAATTATTATAAGAAACTCTTT

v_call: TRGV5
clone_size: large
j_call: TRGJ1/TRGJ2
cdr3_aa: CATWDSVPYYKKLF
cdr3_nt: TGTGCCACCTGGGACAGTGTCCCTTATTATAAGAAACTCTTT

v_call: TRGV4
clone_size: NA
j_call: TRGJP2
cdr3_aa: CATWDGGGYSSDWIKTF
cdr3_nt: TGTGCCACCTGGGATGGCGGGGGTTATAGTAGTGATTGGATCAAGACGTTT

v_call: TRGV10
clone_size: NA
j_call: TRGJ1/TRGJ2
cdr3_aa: CAAWDYDLIKKLF
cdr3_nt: TGTGCTGCGTGGGATTATGATCTTATAAAGAAACTCTTT

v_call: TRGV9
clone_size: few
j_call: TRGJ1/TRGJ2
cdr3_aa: CALWEVRVFYYKKLF
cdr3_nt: TGCGCCTTGTGGGAGGTGCGGGTATTTTATTATAAGAAACTCTTT

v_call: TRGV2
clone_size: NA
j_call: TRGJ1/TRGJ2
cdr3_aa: CATWDGLYMKKLF
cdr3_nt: TGTGCCACCTGGGACGGCCTTTACATGAAGAAACTCTTT

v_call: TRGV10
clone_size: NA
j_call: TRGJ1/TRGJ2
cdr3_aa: CAAWDYFPDYYKKLF
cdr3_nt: TGTGCTGCGTGGGATTATTTCCCAGATTATTATAAGAAACTCTTT

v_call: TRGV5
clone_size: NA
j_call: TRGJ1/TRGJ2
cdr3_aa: CATLGQASFYYKKLF
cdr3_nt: TGTGCCACCTTGGGACAGGCCTCCTTTTATTATAAGAAACTCTTT

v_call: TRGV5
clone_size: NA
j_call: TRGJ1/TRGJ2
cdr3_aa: CATWDRPFFFFLYKKLF
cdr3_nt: TGTGCCACCTGGGACAGGCCATTTTTTTTTTTTTTATATAAGAAACTCTTT

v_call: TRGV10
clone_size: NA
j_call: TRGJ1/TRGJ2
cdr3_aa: CAAWDYTGDYKKLF
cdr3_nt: TGTGCTGCGTGGGATTATACAGGGGATTATAAGAAACTCTTT

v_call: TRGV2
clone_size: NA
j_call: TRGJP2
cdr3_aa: CAPGTGGSIWSSDWIKTF
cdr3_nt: TGTGCACCTGGGACGGGAGGGAGTATATGGAGTAGTGATTGGATCAAGACGTTT

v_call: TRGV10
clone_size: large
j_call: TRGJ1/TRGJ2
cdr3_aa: CAAWDYKKLF
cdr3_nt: TGTGCTGCGTGGGATTACAAGAAACTCTTT

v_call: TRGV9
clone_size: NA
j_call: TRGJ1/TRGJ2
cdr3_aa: CACGRCGRYYKKLF
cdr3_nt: TGTGCTTGTGGGAGGTGTGGAAGATATTATAAGAAACTCTTT

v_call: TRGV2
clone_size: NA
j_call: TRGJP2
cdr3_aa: CATWDGEGVIWSSDWIKTF
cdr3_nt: TGTGCCACCTGGGACGGGGAGGGAGTTATATGGAGTAGTGATTGGATCAAGACGTTT

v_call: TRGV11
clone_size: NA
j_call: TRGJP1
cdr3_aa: CACRISLYTTGWFKIF
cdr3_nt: TGTGCCTGCCGGATTAGCCTGTATACCACTGGTTGGTTCAAGATATTT

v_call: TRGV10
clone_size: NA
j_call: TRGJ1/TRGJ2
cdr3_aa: CAALGFGDKKLF
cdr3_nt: TGTGCTGCGTTGGGATTTGGGGATAAGAAACTCTTT

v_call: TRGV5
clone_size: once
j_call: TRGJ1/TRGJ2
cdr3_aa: CATWTGHFFFYYKKLF
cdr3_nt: TGTGCCACCTGGACAGGCCATTTTTTTTTTTATTATAAGAAACTCTTT

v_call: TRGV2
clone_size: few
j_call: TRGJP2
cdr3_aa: CAHLGRGGSIWSSDWIKTF
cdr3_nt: TGTGCCCACCTGGGACGGGGAGGGAGTATATGGAGTAGTGATTGGATCAAGACGTTT

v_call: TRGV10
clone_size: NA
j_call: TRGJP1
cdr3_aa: CAAWVGDGDGWFKIF
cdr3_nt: TGTGCTGCGTGGGTGGGTGACGGGGATGGTTGGTTCAAGATATTT

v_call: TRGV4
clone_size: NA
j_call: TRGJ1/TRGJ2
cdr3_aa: CTLYYYKKLF
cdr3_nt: TGTACCTTATATTATTATAAGAAACTCTTT

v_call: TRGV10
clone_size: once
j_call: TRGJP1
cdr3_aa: CAAVGSTAGWFKIF
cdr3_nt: TGTGCTGCGGTGGGATCCACCGCTGGTTGGTTCAAGATATTT

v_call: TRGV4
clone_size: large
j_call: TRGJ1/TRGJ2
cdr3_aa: CATWDPHKKLF
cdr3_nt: TGTGCCACCTGGGATCCTCATAAGAAACTCTTT

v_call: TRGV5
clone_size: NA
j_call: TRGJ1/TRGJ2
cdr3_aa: CATWDRPPFIYKKLF
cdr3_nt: TGTGCCACCTGGGACAGGCCTCCTTTTATTTATAAGAAACTCTTT

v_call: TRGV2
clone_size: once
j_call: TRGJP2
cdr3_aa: CATWGRAGGIGIKTF
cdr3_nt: TGTGCCACCTGGGGACGGGCGGGGGGGATTGGGATCAAGACGTTT

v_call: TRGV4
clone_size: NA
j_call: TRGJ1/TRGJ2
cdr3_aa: CATSGWAGYKKLF
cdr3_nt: TGTGCCACCTCGGGATGGGCTGGTTATAAGAAACTCTTT

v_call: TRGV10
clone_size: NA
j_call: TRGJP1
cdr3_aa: CAAWDSSGWFKIF
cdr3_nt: TGTGCTGCGTGGGATTCCTCTGGTTGGTTCAAGATATTT

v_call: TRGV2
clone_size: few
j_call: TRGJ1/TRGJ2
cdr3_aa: CATWDGAYKKLF
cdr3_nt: TGTGCCACCTGGGACGGGGCCTATAAGAAACTCTTT

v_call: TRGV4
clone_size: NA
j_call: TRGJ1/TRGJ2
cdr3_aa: CAPGKDYKKLF
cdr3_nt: TGTGCACCTGGTAAGGATTATAAGAAACTCTTT

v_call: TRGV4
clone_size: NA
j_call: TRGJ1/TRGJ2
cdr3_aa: CATWDVSDKKLF
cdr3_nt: TGTGCCACCTGGGATGTTTCCGATAAGAAACTCTTT

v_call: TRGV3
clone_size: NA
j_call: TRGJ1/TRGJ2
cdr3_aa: CATWDLFYYKKLF
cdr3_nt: TGTGCCACCTGGGACCTTTTTTATTATAAGAAACTCTTT

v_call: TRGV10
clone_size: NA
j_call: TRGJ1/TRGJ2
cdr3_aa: CAASTYYKKLF
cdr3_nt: TGTGCTGCGTCCACTTATTATAAGAAACTCTTT

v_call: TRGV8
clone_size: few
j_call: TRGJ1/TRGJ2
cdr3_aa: CATPWKKLF
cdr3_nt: TGTGCCACACCGTGGAAGAAACTCTTT

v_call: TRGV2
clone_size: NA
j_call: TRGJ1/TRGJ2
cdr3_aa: CAPGTGGGYKKLF
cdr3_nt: TGTGCACCTGGGACGGGCGGTGGTTATAAGAAACTCTTT

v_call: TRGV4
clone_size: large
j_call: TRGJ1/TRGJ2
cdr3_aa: CATWDEPKKLF
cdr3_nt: TGTGCCACCTGGGATGAGCCTAAGAAACTCTTT

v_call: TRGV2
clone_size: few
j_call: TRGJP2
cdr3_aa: CATWGRGGSIWSSDWIKTF
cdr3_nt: TGTGCCACCTGGGGACGGGGAGGGAGTATATGGAGTAGTGATTGGATCAAGACGTTT

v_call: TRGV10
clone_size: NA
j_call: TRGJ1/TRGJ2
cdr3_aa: CAAWDLFIIKKLF
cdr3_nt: TGTGCTGCGTGGGACCTATTTATTATAAAGAAACTCTTT

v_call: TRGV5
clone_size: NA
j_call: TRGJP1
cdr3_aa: CATWTGGGWFKIF
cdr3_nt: TGTGCCACCTGGACAGGCGGTGGTTGGTTCAAGATATTT

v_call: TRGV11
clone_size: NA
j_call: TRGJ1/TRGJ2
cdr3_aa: CACWIRHEKLF
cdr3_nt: TGTGCCTGCTGGATTAGGCACGAGAAACTCTTT